This record covers a single T cell receptor (beta chain). These data are taken from a study of T-cell reconstitution after alpha-beta-depleted transplantation in children. Unique molecular identifiers were used in preparing the TCRbeta library. MiXCR, run by TCRdb on the PCR reads, gives a single entry per CDR3 protein. Of roughly 500,000 distinct CDR3 sequences in the sample, 15% to 20% were seen once. Germline V CDR1 and CDR2: SEHNR, FQNEAQ (reference sequence). The junction had 6 bases not matched to a gene; V was cut back by 7 bases and J by 6 bases. The CDR3 sequence is 12 residues long. The sample was PBMCs from the stem cell graft donor, taken from the stem cell graft. This chain uses TRBV7-9 with TRBJ2-7; 7 bases line up with TRBD1. The receptor's source is a human donor who donated a stem cell graft to a child with acute lymphoblastic leukemia. The CDR3 loop reads CASISQGVEQYF. In DNA, the CDR3 is TGTGCCAGCATCTCGCAGGGGGTCGAGCAGTACTTC.